Below, 15 T cell receptor beta chains from the same sample are listed, as sequenced in a study of blood T cell repertoires in COVID-19. Libraries were prepared by immunoSEQ multiplex PCR; TCRdb keeps only in-frame clonotypes and omits some of them. The repertoire holds 270,000 or so clones, with roughly 85% as singletons. Sample: peripheral blood. The receptors come from a woman between 18 and 29 years old with acute or convalescent COVID-19.

The rearrangement joins TRBV27 to TRBJ2-1; TRBD2 matches 9 bases. Trimming cost V 3 bases and J 8 bases; bases outside gene matches: 8. Germline CDR1 reads MNHEY; CDR2 reads SMNVEV (reference sequence). There are 15 residues in the CDR3. CDR3 DNA sequence: TGTGCCAGCAGTTTTATGTTAGCGGGAGTGGATGAGCAGTTCTTC. Translation gives CASSFMLAGVDEQFF.

This sequence joins TRBV27 and TRBJ2-7; TRBD1 aligns across 7 bases. V was clipped by 3 bases and J by 5 bases; unmatched bases: 10. The CDR3 length is 15 residues. Germline V gene data show CDR1 as MNHEY and CDR2 as SMNVEV (reference sequence). In nucleotides, the CDR3 is TGTGCCAGCAGTTTCGTGACAGGGATGAAGAACGAGCAGTACTTC. This encodes CASSFVTGMKNEQYF.

The chain uses TRBV30 and TRBJ1-2; 7 positions agree with TRBD1. V shed 3 bases and J 7 bases; nucleotides not matched to a gene: 5. Germline-derived CDR1 and CDR2 are GTSNPN and SVGIG (reference sequence). The CDR3 has 12 residues. CDR3 in DNA: TGTGCCTGGAGCGAGACAGGGTTTGGCTACACCTTC. Protein: CAWSETGFGYTF.

The chain uses TRBV4-3 and TRBJ2-1, with 7 nucleotides matching TRBD2. Germline CDR1 LGHNA, CDR2 YSLEER. The CDR3 extends over 19 amino acids. The V segment lost 6 bases and the J segment 0 bases; nucleotides outside the gene matches: 17. The DNA for the CDR3 is TGCGCCAGCAGACAAAAGTACCTAGCGGAGCAGTTCTCCTACAATGAGCAGTTCTTC. This codes for CASRQKYLAEQFSYNEQFF.

V gene TRBV23-1 combines with J gene TRBJ2-7, with D unclear. TRBV23-1 belongs to the ORF category, with a function that is uncertain. The germline V and J ends were trimmed by 8 bases and 7 bases, with 18 bases remaining between them. The CDR3 is made up of 13 amino acids. The CDR3, as DNA: TGCGCCAGCGGCCCTTGGCCCCGTGGTGAGCAGTACTTC. Residues: CASGPWPRGEQYF.

The genes are TRBV11-2 and TRBJ2-1, with D perhaps matching TRBD2 (6 bases). V dropped 1 base and J dropped 6 bases, with 10 bases sitting between them. Looked up from germline, CDR1 is SGHAT and CDR2 is FQNNGV. This CDR3 is built from 14 residues. The CDR3 region has the DNA TGTGCCAGCAGCTTAGGGGTTAGCGGCAATGAGCAGTTCTTC. It yields the protein CASSLGVSGNEQFF.

A note on this clone: The same CDR3 arises from other DNA sequences in this sample as well. The chain combines TRBV7-9 with TRBJ2-4; D unclear. This CDR3 region has 16 residues. Deletions cut 1 base from V and 0 bases from J, with 10 bases between. CDR1 is SEHNR and CDR2 is FQNEAQ in the germline V gene (reference sequence). The CDR3: CASSLGGVVAKNIQYF. The CDR3 region has the DNA TGTGCCAGCAGCTTAGGAGGCGTAGTAGCCAAAAACATTCAGTACTTC.

The chain couples TRBV6-4 to TRBJ2-6, with 11 bases that match TRBD1. V lost 7 bases, J lost 1 base, and 6 bases stayed unmatched. This CDR3 has 17 amino acids. Germline values: CDR1 MRHNA, CDR2 SNTAGT. The CDR3 DNA is TGTGCCAGCAATCCCGGGACAGGGGGTTCTGGGGCCAACGTCCTGACTTTC. Translated, it gives CASNPGTGGSGANVLTF.

The chain uses TRBV28 and TRBJ2-1; possibly TRBD1 for D (6 bases). CDR3 size: 16 residues. Trimming removed 3 bases from V and 4 bases from J, with 16 bases in between. CDR1 MDHEN and CDR2 SYDVKM come from the germline V gene. CDR3 coding DNA: TGTGCCAGCAGTTTTTCAGGGGTGCCTCCTTACAATGAGCAGTTCTTC. The encoded protein is CASSFSGVPPYNEQFF.

The rearrangement links TRBV27 to TRBJ1-5; tentatively, D is TRBD1 (5 bases). V was clipped by 7 bases and J by 1 base, with 17 bases between them. This CDR3 comprises 16 residues. Germline assignment: CDR1 MNHEY and CDR2 SMNVEV (reference sequence). CDR3 bases: TGTGCCAGCAAAGGCCTAAGGGGAGGAAGCAATCAGCCCCAGCATTTT. Its protein product is CASKGLRGGSNQPQHF.

This clone was seen more than once but under ten times. The genes are TRBV9 and TRBJ1-2; TRBD1 matches 8 bases. This CDR3 spans 18 amino acids. Germline V gene sequence: CDR1 SGDLS, CDR2 YYNGEE. Trimming took 0 bases from V and 4 from J; bases not matched to a gene: 14. CDR3 in amino acids: CASSVGQTTGARFYGYTF. The CDR3 DNA is TGTGCCAGCAGCGTAGGGCAGACGACAGGGGCCCGCTTCTATGGCTACACCTTC.

This clone was picked up a small number of times. The rearrangement uses TRBV19 and TRBJ2-2; the D gene is possibly TRBD1 (6 bases). Germline V CDR1 and CDR2: LNHDA, SQIVND (reference sequence). The V gene lost 7 bases and the J gene lost 3 bases, with 18 bases spanning the gap. The CDR3 length is 16 residues. CDR3 sequence: CASTSWQGIDTGELFF. In DNA form, the CDR3 reads TGTGCCAGTACTTCGTGGCAGGGGATAGACACCGGGGAGCTGTTTTTT.

The chain carries TRBV6-2 or TRBV6-3 and TRBJ1-6; the D gene is possibly TRBD1 (5 bases). Germline CDR1 reads MNHEY; CDR2 reads SVGEGT. Trimming took 2 bases from V and 4 from J, leaving 12 bases between them. The CDR3 extends over 16 amino acids. The CDR3 reads CASSYERDEYNSPLHF. In DNA, the CDR3 is TGTGCCAGCAGTTACGAGCGGGACGAGTATAATTCACCCCTCCACTTT.

This clone was picked up a small number of times. This chain joins TRBV14 and TRBJ1-1; no clear D gene. CDR1 is SGHDN and CDR2 is FVKESK in the germline V gene. CDR3 length: 19 amino acids. V lost 4 bases and J lost 5, with 29 bases in between. The CDR3 here is CASSLQMLSTQAGWTEAFF. The CDR3 DNA is TGTGCCAGCAGCCTCCAAATGTTATCCACCCAGGCAGGTTGGACTGAAGCTTTCTTT.

The rearrangement uses TRBV6-1 and TRBJ2-1; TRBD2 agrees at 11 bases. The germline gives CDR1 MNHNS, CDR2 SASEGT. The J segment lost 8 bases and the V segment lost 2 bases, leaving 5 bases of the junction unmatched. The CDR3 is 15 residues long. The chain's CDR3 is CASSETSGSLDEQFF. CDR3 in DNA: TGTGCCAGCAGTGAAACTAGCGGGAGCCTTGATGAGCAGTTCTTC.